This T cell receptor beta chain was captured by sequencing in a study of shared clonotypes between healthy human individuals. Whole-study context: Three men and a couple of women, aged 18 to 49, were donors.

Study-level results: Some clonotypes were shared by all four sorted-subset donors, while others were not shared. The non-shared ones had lower generation probabilities than the shared ones. Among the subsets, naive ones generally showed larger estimated richness than memory ones.

For every subset, genomic DNA was evenly distributed across several immunoSEQ plates. TCRdb's copy holds only in-frame clones and misses some; the assay was immunoSEQ multiplex PCR. Of around 1.6 million clones in the sample, roughly 98% were seen once. In regard to this clone: The target antigen is unknown.

The length of the CDR3 is 14 residues. Trimming pared 3 bases from V and 1 base from J, leaving 10 bases between. Looked up from germline, CDR1 is SGDLS and CDR2 is YYNGEE. The chain uses TRBV9 and TRBJ1-1, with a weak D call TRBD1 (5 bases). This TCR was sampled from a man aged 30 to 39 in good health. What was sequenced was naive CD4+ T cells sorted from blood. Subset meaning: CD45RA+ positively selected. This chain's CDR3 is CASSAQERNTEAFF. The CDR3 bases are TGTGCCAGCAGCGCACAGGAAAGGAACACTGAAGCTTTCTTT. Variable domain in full (rest from reference TRBV9 and TRBJ1-1): DSGVTQTPKHLITATGQRVTLRCSPRSGDLSVYWYQQSLDQGLQFLIQYYNGEERAKGNILERFSAQQFPDLHSELNLSSLELGDSALYFCASSAQERNTEAFFGQGTRLTVV.